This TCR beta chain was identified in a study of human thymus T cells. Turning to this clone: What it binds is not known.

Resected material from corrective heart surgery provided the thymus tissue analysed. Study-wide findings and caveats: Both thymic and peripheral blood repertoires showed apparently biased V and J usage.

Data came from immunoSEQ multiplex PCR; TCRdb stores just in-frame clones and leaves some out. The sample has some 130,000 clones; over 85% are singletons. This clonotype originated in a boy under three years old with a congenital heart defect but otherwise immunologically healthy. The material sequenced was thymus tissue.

This chain's CDR3 is CASSPKSGDRTYEQYF. The CDR3, as DNA: TGTGCCAGCTCACCAAAATCTGGGGACAGGACCTACGAGCAGTACTTC. V and J are TRBV18 and TRBJ2-7, with 8 bases identical to TRBD1. The J segment lost 2 bases and the V segment lost 2 bases, leaving 8 bases of the junction unmatched. The CDR3 contains 16 residues. Germline V CDR1 and CDR2: KGHSH, LQKENI.